This T cell receptor beta chain was observed in a study of identical twins. Whole-study results and caveats: Reduced insertions were recorded for abundant cord blood beta clonotypes, with no such pattern in memory repertoires.

V dropped 7 bases and J dropped 11; count of bases not matched to a gene: 10. Germline-derived CDR1 and CDR2 are DFQATT and SNEGSKA (reference sequence). This CDR3 contains 13 residues. This clonotype was counted between two and nine times. The antigen remains undetermined. TCRdb re-called the 5' RACE reads through MiXCR, storing one row per CDR3 protein. The sample includes 500,000 or so distinct CDR3 sequences, around 20% seen only once; the top ten take around 0.9%. These data were likewise used in another study, on T cells expressing NK-cell markers. This second report adds: Most of the eight sequenced donors tested HCMV-seropositive; one tested seronegative. Dominant NKG2C+ clonotypes accounted for roughly 1.0-8% of CD8+ T cells in over 5 donors. A few of the donors also had these clonotypes leading their CD3+CD56-NKG2C+ fraction.

This chain joins TRBV20-1 and TRBJ2-1; TRBD2 aligns across 11 bases. Sequenced input: CD4+ T cells sorted from blood. This clonotype was obtained from a woman aged 18-29 years in good health. CDR3 region: CSEASGGKSKQFF. CDR3 nucleotides: TGCAGTGAAGCTAGCGGGGGGAAATCCAAGCAGTTCTTC.